This record covers a single T cell receptor (beta chain). Trimming cost V 7 bases and J 0 bases; bases outside gene matches: 5. The germline gives CDR1 SQVTM, CDR2 ANQGSEA. This CDR3 spans 13 amino acids. This entry belongs to a study of T cell responses to AZD1222 COVID-19 vaccine. Repertoires were generated with immunoSEQ multiplex PCR, while TCRdb's copy carries only in-frame clones and drops some. The table has fewer than 150,000 clones, roughly 89% seen once; the top ten hold roughly 2%. The input for sequencing was peripheral blood, taken on day 0 of AZD1222 vaccination. This sequence was found in an adult in good health. V gene TRBV29-1 combines with J gene TRBJ1-1, with 7 bases aligning to TRBD1. CDR3 protein: CSATGTMNTEAFF. The CDR3 nucleotides are TGCAGCGCGACAGGGACCATGAACACTGAAGCTTTCTTT.